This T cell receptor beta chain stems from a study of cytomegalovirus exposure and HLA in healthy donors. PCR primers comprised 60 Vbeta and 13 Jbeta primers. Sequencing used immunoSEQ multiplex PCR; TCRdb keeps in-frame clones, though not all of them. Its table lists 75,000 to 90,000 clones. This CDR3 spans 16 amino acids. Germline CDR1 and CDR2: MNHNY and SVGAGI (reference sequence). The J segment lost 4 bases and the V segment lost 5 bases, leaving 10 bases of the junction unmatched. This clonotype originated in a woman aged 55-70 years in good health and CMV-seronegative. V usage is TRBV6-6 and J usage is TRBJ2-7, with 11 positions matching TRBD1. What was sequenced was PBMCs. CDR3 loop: CASSRSGQGGGYEQYF. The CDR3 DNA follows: TGTGCCAGCAGTCGATCGGGACAGGGGGGGGGTTACGAGCAGTACTTC.